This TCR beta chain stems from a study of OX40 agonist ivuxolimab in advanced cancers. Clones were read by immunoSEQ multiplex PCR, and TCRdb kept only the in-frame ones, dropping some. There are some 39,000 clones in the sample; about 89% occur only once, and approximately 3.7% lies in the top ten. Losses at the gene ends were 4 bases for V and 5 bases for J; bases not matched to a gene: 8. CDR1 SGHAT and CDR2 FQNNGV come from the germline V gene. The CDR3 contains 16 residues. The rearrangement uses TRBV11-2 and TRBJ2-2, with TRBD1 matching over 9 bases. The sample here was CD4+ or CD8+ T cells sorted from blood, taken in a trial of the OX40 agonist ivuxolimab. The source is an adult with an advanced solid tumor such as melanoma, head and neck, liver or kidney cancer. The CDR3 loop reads CASSSYRGLGTGELFF. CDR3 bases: TGTGCCAGCAGCTCGTACAGGGGGCTGGGGACCGGGGAGCTGTTTTTT.